This T cell receptor (beta chain) is from a study of breast tumors, draining lymph nodes, adjacent tissues. Axillary draining lymph nodes of breast cancer patients supplied the node samples. TCRdb passed the multiplex PCR reads through MiXCR, listing each CDR3 protein once. The sample records more than 100,000 distinct CDR3 sequences, 20% to 25% being singletons. This clonotype was seen ten or more times. This CDR3 contains 16 residues. Germline assignment: CDR1 MNHEY and CDR2 SVGAGI. V lost 2 bases to trimming and J lost 7 bases; unmatched junction nucleotides: 5. The sample comprised axillary lymph node tissue. This receptor was taken from a female donor with breast cancer. Some clones in this sample may be carry-over from other donors' samples. The chain employs TRBV6-5 and TRBJ2-2; 12 bases map to TRBD2. The DNA of the CDR3 is TGTGCCAGCAGTTACCGCCGGACTAGCGGGAACGGGGAGCTGTTTTTT. Encoded protein: CASSYRRTSGNGELFF.